Below, 31 T cell receptor beta chains from the same sample are listed, as sequenced in a study of blood T cell repertoires in COVID-19. The assay was immunoSEQ multiplex PCR, and TCRdb's table has in-frame clones only and misses some. The data hold some 76,000 clones, with 65% to 85% observed a single time. The sequenced sample consisted of peripheral blood. The source is a man in his forties or fifties with COVID-19, enrolled during active disease.

This clone came up a few times. The rearrangement links TRBV2 to TRBJ2-5; maybe TRBD2 (6 bases). The germline CDR1 and CDR2 sequences are SNHLY and FYNNEI. The CDR3 has 14 residues. With 6 bases removed from V and 1 base from J, the gap between germline ends came to 12 bases. Here the CDR3 reads CASRGGGGQETQYF. The CDR3 DNA reads as TGTGCCAGCAGGGGTGGGGGAGGCCAAGAGACCCAGTACTTC.

This clone was detected only a few times. The CDR3: CNQGVGNQPQHF. In DNA, the CDR3 is TGTAACCAGGGGGTGGGCAATCAGCCCCAGCATTTT. V gene TRBV11-3 combines with J gene TRBJ1-5; TRBD1 matches 7 bases. Germline V gives CDR1 SGHNT, CDR2 YENEEA. This CDR3 spans 12 amino acids. The full variable domain, its missing parts supplied by reference TRBV11-3 and TRBJ1-5, is EAGVVQSPRYKIIEKKQPVAFWCNPISGHNTLYWYLQNLGQGPELLIRYENEEAVDDSQLPKDRFSAERLKGVDSTLKIQPAELGDSAVYLCNQGVGNQPQHFGDGTRLSIL.

In this sample, this clone turned up a few times. J is TRBJ2-1 and V is TRBV18; 8 positions agree with TRBD2. V dropped 0 bases and J dropped 6; count of bases not matched to a gene: 7. The CDR3 is made up of 16 amino acids. The germline CDR1 and CDR2 sequences are KGHSH and LQKENI. The chain's CDR3 is CASSPPAGLDGNEQFF. For the CDR3, the DNA is TGTGCCAGCTCACCACCGGCGGGACTAGATGGCAATGAGCAGTTCTTC.

The V gene is TRBV6-6, the J gene TRBJ1-1; D is ambiguous. CDR1 is MNHNY and CDR2 is SVGAGI in the germline V gene (reference sequence). Trimming pared 9 bases from V and 5 bases from J, leaving 16 bases between. The CDR3 extends over 13 amino acids. The CDR3 DNA reads as TGTGCCAGTGGGCTAACGGGAGGGACTGAAGCTTTCTTT. Its protein is CASGLTGGTEAFF.

The chain recombines TRBV11-1 with TRBJ1-1; 8 nucleotides match TRBD1. With V trimmed by 4 bases and J by 6 bases, 10 bases remained unmatched. Germline V gene lookup returns CDR1 SGHAT and CDR2 FQDESV (reference sequence). The CDR3 totals 15 residues. CDR3 sequence: CASSSPLGQVPEAFF. The CDR3 nucleotides read TGTGCCAGCAGCTCCCCATTGGGACAGGTCCCTGAAGCTTTCTTT.

About this clone itself: A junction end diverges from the germline sequence, so it may reflect a read error. The V gene is TRBV7-7, the J gene TRBJ2-1, with TRBD1 matching 7 bases. The CDR3 runs to 14 residues. CDR1 and CDR2 from the germline V gene are SSHAT and FNYEAQ (reference sequence). CDR3 protein: CASSSGQPNNEQFF. CDR3 sequence (DNA): TGTGCTAGCAGCTCGGGACAGCCCAACAATGAGCAGTTCTTC.

This clone was observed a handful of times. The chain's CDR3 is CSAVPQGKTQYF. The CDR3 coding sequence is TGCAGCGCCGTGCCACAGGGAAAGACCCAGTACTTC. J is TRBJ2-5 and V is TRBV29-1, with D perhaps TRBD1 (6 bases). V gave up 7 bases and J gave up 6 bases, with 15 bases separating them. CDR3 length equals 12 residues. CDR1 is SQVTM, CDR2 ANQGSEA, per germline.

The sample holds a few counts of this clone. The chain is built from TRBV6-5 and TRBJ2-7, with D possibly being TRBD1 (5 bases). Germline loops: CDR1 MNHEY, CDR2 SVGAGI. The CDR3 has 13 amino acids. The ends were cut back, 2 bases at V and 3 bases at J, with 8 bases in the middle. For the CDR3, the DNA is TGTGCCAGCAGTTACGGGGCTGGCTACGAGCAGTACTTC. Translated: CASSYGAGYEQYF.

The chain recombines TRBV6-6 with TRBJ2-7; TRBD1 matches 7 bases. Germline CDR1 is MNHNY and CDR2 is SVGAGI (reference sequence). CDR3 length: 12 amino acids. Germline trimming cut 2 bases from V and 8 bases from J; bases unmatched to any gene: 3. The CDR3 here is CASSYKGGQQYF. The CDR3, as DNA: TGTGCCAGCAGTTACAAAGGGGGCCAGCAGTACTTC.

This clone was seen only once. The J gene is TRBJ2-5, the V gene TRBV25-1, with 7 positions matching TRBD2. The CDR3 consists of 13 residues. Germline-derived CDR1 and CDR2 are MGHDK and SYGVNS. V gave up 5 bases and J gave up 5 bases; unmatched junction bases: 5. CDR3 nucleotide sequence: TGTGCCAGCAGTCCGTGGGAGGGGGAGACCCAGTACTTC. Encoded protein: CASSPWEGETQYF.

The gene calls are TRBV4-1 and TRBJ2-5; 11 positions match TRBD1. Germline CDR1 MGHRA, CDR2 YSYEKL. The CDR3 is 16 amino acids. J gave up 5 bases and V 1 base, and 6 bases lay outside the gene matches. The CDR3 DNA follows: TGCGCCAGCAGCCAAGCCGGGACAGGGGGGTGGGAGACCCAGTACTTC. Amino acids: CASSQAGTGGWETQYF.

The CDR3 nucleotides read TGCAGCGTCACACTCCTCGGGACAGAAGCTTTCTTT. Translation gives CSVTLLGTEAFF. The chain uses TRBV29-1 and TRBJ1-1; TRBD1 might be the D (6 bases). The CDR3 sequence is 12 residues long. V lost 6 bases and J 8 bases, leaving 16 bases between the germline ends. Germline V gene sequence: CDR1 SQVTM, CDR2 ANQGSEA.

In its sample, this clone was seen a few times. The J gene is TRBJ2-2, the V gene TRBV7-3; D not certain. Looked up from germline, CDR1 is SGHTA and CDR2 is FQGTGA. This CDR3 has 16 amino acids. V gave up 2 bases and J gave up 0 bases, with 10 bases separating them. This CDR3 is CASSLVGVPNTGELFF. DNA of the CDR3: TGTGCCAGCAGCTTAGTCGGAGTACCGAACACCGGGGAGCTGTTTTTT. Full variable domain (missing parts from reference TRBV7-3 and TRBJ2-2): GAGVSQTPSNKVTEKGKYVELRCDPISGHTALYWYRQSLGQGPEFLIYFQGTGAADDSGLPNDRFFAVRPEGSVSTLKIQRTERGDSAVYLCASSLVGVPNTGELFFGEGSRLTVL.

The chain combines TRBV19 with TRBJ2-1, with D maybe TRBD2 (6 bases). Trimming cost V 5 bases and J 0 bases, with 14 bases left between them. The germline CDR1 and CDR2 sequences are LNHDA and SQIVND (reference sequence). The CDR3 has 16 residues. Here the CDR3 reads CASSRAAGSSYNEQFF. In DNA, the CDR3 is TGTGCCAGTAGTCGGGCGGCGGGAAGCTCCTACAATGAGCAGTTCTTC.

The V call is TRBV7-2, the J call TRBJ2-1, with D tentatively TRBD2 (7 bases). This CDR3 has 15 residues. CDR1 SGHTA and CDR2 FQGNSA come from the germline V gene. V lost 0 bases to trimming and J lost 7 bases, with 13 bases between them. The CDR3: CASSLAGGGFNEQFF. The CDR3 DNA is TGTGCCAGCAGCTTAGCGGGAGGGGGTTTTAATGAGCAGTTCTTC.

This clone occurred a few times. The V and J genes are TRBV28 and TRBJ2-5, with a possible D match to TRBD2 (6 bases). This CDR3 is 14 amino acids long. CDR1 is MDHEN and CDR2 is SYDVKM in the germline V gene. V dropped 5 bases and J dropped 5 bases, with 15 bases sitting between them. The CDR3 loop is CASSRDSEGETQYF. The CDR3 bases are TGTGCCAGCAGTCGCGACTCGGAGGGGGAGACCCAGTACTTC.

The chain combines TRBV20-1 with TRBJ2-3; no definite D call. V lost 3 bases and J lost 6, with 7 bases in between. Germline values: CDR1 DFQATT, CDR2 SNEGSKA (reference sequence). CDR3 length: 11 amino acids. As DNA, the CDR3 is TGCAGTGCTAGCTGGGCCGATACGCAGTATTTT. Its protein product is CSASWADTQYF.

This clone was seen a single time. V and J are TRBV5-6 and TRBJ2-5, with TRBD2 matching 8 bases. CDR1 is SGHDT and CDR2 is YYEEEE in the germline V gene. The CDR3 contains 15 residues. The V and J ends lost 0 bases and 4 bases, in that order; junction bases with no gene match: 5. The CDR3 reads CASSLDQAGGETQYF. Here the CDR3 DNA reads TGTGCCAGCAGCTTGGATCAGGCGGGAGGAGAGACCCAGTACTTC.

CDR3 sequence: CANAGQDKGEQYF. Here the CDR3 DNA reads TGTGCCAACGCGGGACAGGATAAAGGGGAGCAGTACTTC. The gene calls are TRBV2 and TRBJ2-7; 8 nucleotides align to TRBD1. J lost 7 bases, V lost 10 bases, and 12 bases had no gene match. This CDR3 is built from 13 residues. Germline CDR1 and CDR2: SNHLY and FYNNEI.

V and J are TRBV9 and TRBJ2-1, with TRBD2 matching 9 bases. Germline V gene sequence: CDR1 SGDLS, CDR2 YYNGEE. Unmatched junction bases numbered 13, after V lost 3 bases and J lost 6 bases. CDR3 length equals 17 residues. This CDR3 reads CASSEQTSLAGGNEQFF. In nucleotides, the CDR3 is TGTGCCAGCAGCGAACAAACCTCACTAGCGGGCGGCAATGAGCAGTTCTTC.

Here the CDR3 DNA reads TGTGCCAGCAGCCTAGGGGGTTCTTCCGATTGGCTTGGGATGAACACTGAAGCTTTCTTT. It translates to CASSLGGSSDWLGMNTEAFF. This chain uses TRBV28 with TRBJ1-1; D perhaps matches TRBD1 (6 bases). Trimming left V 6 bases short and J 0 bases short, with 29 bases between. Germline CDR1 is MDHEN and CDR2 is SYDVKM. The CDR3 has 20 residues.

This clone is judged medium-sized. The gene calls are TRBV4-3 and TRBJ1-6; 7 bases agree with TRBD1. This CDR3 has 16 residues. Germline V gives CDR1 LGHNA, CDR2 YSLEER. After removal of 0 bases from V and 9 bases from J, the junction contained 8 bases not matched to a gene. The CDR3 region has the DNA TGCGCCAGCAGCCAAGACCCCGACAGGGTGGCTTCACCCCTCCACTTT. Translating it yields CASSQDPDRVASPLHF.

The chain couples TRBV5-6 to TRBJ1-1; D unresolved. The CDR3 totals 13 residues. V was pared by 5 bases and J by 4 bases, with 12 bases between. CDR1 is SGHDT and CDR2 is YYEEEE in the germline V gene. Here the CDR3 reads CASRRGSGTEAFF. CDR3 bases: TGTGCCAGCAGGCGAGGGAGTGGCACTGAAGCTTTCTTT.

The chain recombines TRBV5-1 with TRBJ2-2, with D unclear. From germline, CDR1 is SGHRS and CDR2 YFSETQ. V lost 5 bases and J 4 bases, leaving 18 bases between the germline ends. The CDR3 contains 16 residues. Here the CDR3 reads CASRKETQPGTGELFF. DNA for the CDR3: TGCGCCAGCAGAAAGGAAACACAGCCAGGCACCGGGGAGCTGTTTTTT.

In this sample, this clone turned up a few times. This rearrangement joins TRBV7-3 to TRBJ1-1; weak D call: TRBD1 (6 bases). This CDR3 has 14 residues. The germline V gene encodes CDR1 SGHTA and CDR2 FQGTGA. V gave up 6 bases and J gave up 6 bases, with 17 bases separating them. CDR3 nucleotide sequence: TGTGCCAGCAGGGTAGGGGGAAGTTTCGCTGAAGCTTTCTTT. This encodes CASRVGGSFAEAFF.

A single count supports this clone. The chain is built from TRBV2 and TRBJ2-7; D is unresolved. The ends were cut back, 7 bases at V and 2 bases at J, with 12 bases in the middle. From germline, CDR1 is SNHLY and CDR2 FYNNEI. This CDR3 contains 13 residues. CDR3 sequence (DNA): TGTGCCAGCACTGGCGGAAAGACCTACGAGCAGTACTTC. It codes for CASTGGKTYEQYF. The variable domain in full, with the rest retrieved from reference TRBV2 and TRBJ2-7, is EPEVTQTPSHQVTQMGQEVILRCVPISNHLYFYWYRQILGQKVEFLVSFYNNEISEKSEIFDDQFSVERPDGSNFTLKIRSTKLEDSAMYFCASTGGKTYEQYFGPGTRLTVT.

This clone was counted between two and nine times. This chain links TRBV4-1 with TRBJ1-6, with D unclear. The length of the CDR3 is 16 residues. Trimming removed 2 bases from V and 8 bases from J, with 16 bases in between. The germline CDR1 and CDR2 sequences are MGHRA and YSYEKL. The DNA of the CDR3 is TGCGCCAGCAGCCAACTACCTGGTGTCCGTGATTCACCCCTCCACTTT. It yields the protein CASSQLPGVRDSPLHF.

The V call is TRBV19, the J call TRBJ1-2; TRBD1 matches at 7 bases. Germline V CDR1 and CDR2: LNHDA, SQIVND (reference sequence). This CDR3 spans 14 amino acids. V lost 6 bases to trimming and J lost 1 base; unmatched junction nucleotides: 5. CDR3 in DNA: TGTGCCAGTAGATCGGGACAGCTTAACTATGGCTACACCTTC. Translation: CASRSGQLNYGYTF.

This rearrangement joins TRBV7-9 to TRBJ2-7; 8 bases match TRBD1. The CDR3 length is 16 residues. V lost 0 bases and J lost 6; bases outside the gene matches: 10. CDR1 SEHNR and CDR2 FQNEAQ come from the germline V gene (reference sequence). This CDR3 is CASSLAKGQEKFEQYF. The CDR3 region has the DNA TGTGCCAGCAGCTTAGCGAAGGGACAGGAGAAGTTCGAGCAGTACTTC.

This clone has just one count. This sequence joins TRBV19 and TRBJ2-2; TRBD2 matches 8 bases. Germline V lookup: CDR1 LNHDA, CDR2 SQIVND (reference sequence). The CDR3 contains 17 residues. CDR3 coding DNA: TGTTCCAAGGGAAGACGGCAGCGGGAGTTGGGAACCGGGGAGCTGTTTTTT. Amino acid sequence: CSKGRRQRELGTGELFF.

This clone has a handful of counts. This chain uses TRBV6-5 with TRBJ1-5, with 8 bases fitting TRBD1. The ends lost 6 bases at V and 5 bases at J; junction bases unmatched: 9. Per the germline V gene, CDR1 is MNHEY and CDR2 is SVGAGI. CDR3 length: 15 residues. The CDR3 region is CASRQDRGGHQPQHF. The DNA for the CDR3 is TGTGCCAGCAGGCAAGACAGGGGTGGGCATCAGCCCCAGCATTTT.